This passage covers 4 T cell receptor beta chains from one sample sequenced in a study of HIV-infected patients and healthy controls. cDNA was made from about 480 ng RNA using alpha and beta constant primers. Alpha and beta chain libraries were made separately by chain-specific third strand synthesis with multiplexing indices. TCRdb re-derived calls from the 5' RACE reads in MiXCR, one entry per CDR3 protein. The profile shows more than 15,000 distinct CDR3 sequences, approximately 10% of them singletons. The repertoire came from unfractionated whole blood and reflected all unsorted peripheral T cells. Specimen: blood. Receptors were obtained from an adult in good health.

In its sample, this clonotype ranks as medium-sized (0.01 to 0.1%). This chain links TRBV7-6 with TRBJ2-1; 7 bases match TRBD1. The germline CDR1 and CDR2 sequences are SGHVS and FNYEAQ. This CDR3 has 15 residues. Germline trimming cut 3 bases from V and 10 bases from J; bases unmatched to any gene: 12. CDR3 in DNA: TGTGCCAGCAGCTTGGGATCAACTACAGGGGAAGAGCAGTTCTTC. As protein: CASSLGSTTGEEQFF.

This clonotype appeared many times. This chain links TRBV15 with TRBJ1-3; D uncertain. The CDR3 consists of 14 residues. V was shortened by 0 bases and J by 4 bases, with 7 bases between the two germline ends. CDR1 is LNHNV, CDR2 YYDKDF, per germline (reference sequence). In DNA form, the CDR3 reads TGTGCCACCAGCAGAGATCGTCAGGGAAACACCATATATTTT. Its protein is CATSRDRQGNTIYF.

This clonotype was counted at least ten times. The J gene is TRBJ1-2, the V gene TRBV5-5; no clear D. Trimming took off 1 base at V and 0 bases at J, with 7 bases between the two ends. Germline CDR1 SGHKS, CDR2 YYEKEE (reference sequence). There are 14 residues in the CDR3. As DNA, the CDR3 is TGTGCCAGCAGCTTGACGGGGTCTAACTATGGCTACACCTTC. Residues: CASSLTGSNYGYTF.

The CDR3 protein is CAIHADTQYF. CDR3 DNA: TGTGCCATCCACGCAGATACGCAGTATTTT. The V gene is TRBV7-9, the J gene TRBJ2-3; D not certain. Germline V gene data show CDR1 as SEHNR and CDR2 as FQNEAQ (reference sequence). There are 10 residues in the CDR3. V dropped 10 bases and J dropped 4 bases, with 6 bases sitting between them.